A selection of T cell receptor beta chains follows, all from one sample in a study of cytomegalovirus exposure and HLA in healthy donors. Repertoires were generated with immunoSEQ multiplex PCR, while TCRdb's copy carries only in-frame clones and drops some. The data show around 130,000 clones, with 8.5% seen just once and 4.5% to 7% held by the top ten. Material for sequencing was PBMCs. The receptors here all came from a man aged 35 to 55 in good health and CMV-seronegative. The CDR3 runs from the conserved cysteine through the conserved F or W. Fields, in order: J gene, D gene, clone size, V gene, CDR3 DNA, CDR3 protein. D genes are given only for firm matches. Rows may omit the clone size; those that give it use once, few, many or a size class.

>TRBJ2-7|TRBD1|few|TRBV15
TGTGCCACCAGAGGGACAGGGATAGAGCAGTACTTC
CATRGTGIEQYF
>TRBJ2-3|.|.|TRBV10-3
TGTGCCATCAGTGCCAGGGAGGGCACAGATACGCAGTATTTT
CAISAREGTDTQYF
>TRBJ1-3|.|.|TRBV19
TGTGCCAGTAGGAGTATGAGTTTCGGAAACACCATATATTTT
CASRSMSFGNTIYF
>TRBJ2-7|TRBD2|few|TRBV5-4
TGTGCCAGCAGCTCGGGGCGGGGGGTTCCCTACGAGCAGTACTTC
CASSSGRGVPYEQYF
>TRBJ2-7|TRBD1|few|TRBV4-2
TGTGCCAGCAGCCAACCGGGACAGAGCACCTCCTACGAGCAGTACTTC
CASSQPGQSTSYEQYF
>TRBJ1-6|TRBD1|few|TRBV27
TGTGCCAGCAGCCACAGGGGTAATTCACCCCTCCACTTT
CASSHRGNSPLHF
>TRBJ2-5|.|.|TRBV29-1
TGCAGCGCTGACCGGGGGGAGACCCAGTACTTC
CSADRGETQYF
>TRBJ1-2|TRBD1|.|TRBV15
TGTGCCACCAGCGGAGGCCCGGACAGGGCTAACTATGGCTACACCTTC
CATSGGPDRANYGYTF
>TRBJ2-1|.|.|TRBV27
TGTGCCAGCAGCCGTCCAGGTAGATCCTACAATGAGCAGTTCTTC
CASSRPGRSYNEQFF
>TRBJ2-5|.|.|TRBV14
TGTGCCAGCAGTGAAAGGAGGCGGGGAGAGACCCAGTACTTC
CASSERRRGETQYF
>TRBJ2-5|.|.|TRBV10-1
TGCGCCAGCAGTGAGTCGCAGAACCAAGAGACCCAGTACTTC
CASSESQNQETQYF